These 29 T cell receptor beta chains came from one sample sequenced in a study of CD8+ T cells in alopecia areata. The treatment is: oral pan-JAK inhibitor, 5-10 mg twice daily. Following extraction, RNA underwent reverse transcription to cDNA, which served as the sequencing template. Profiled with immunoSEQ multiplex PCR; TCRdb holds only in-frame clones, not every one. The sample lists fewer than 250,000 clones; approximately 61% were seen once. This specimen consisted of CD4+ T cells sorted from blood, obtained at week 24, from a patient treated with tofacitinib. The receptors stem from a human donor with alopecia areata.

This clone was seen more than once but under ten times. The chain is built from TRBV30 and TRBJ1-1; D is uncertain. From germline, CDR1 is GTSNPN and CDR2 SVGIG (reference sequence). Trimming removed 4 bases at V and 5 bases at J, with 11 bases between. The CDR3 extends over 12 amino acids. The CDR3 DNA is TGTGCCTGGACCCCCTTTAGAACTGAAGCTTTCTTT. It encodes CAWTPFRTEAFF.

The rearrangement uses TRBV25-1 and TRBJ2-7; a possible D gene is TRBD1 (5 bases). Trimming pared 2 bases from V and 2 bases from J, leaving 10 bases between. CDR1 MGHDK and CDR2 SYGVNS come from the germline V gene. The CDR3 spans 14 residues. CDR3 protein: CASSEGAGAYEQYF. The CDR3 DNA follows: TGTGCCAGCAGTGAAGGGGCCGGTGCCTACGAGCAGTACTTC.

The chain carries TRBV4-3 and TRBJ2-3, with TRBD2 matching over 7 bases. This CDR3 has 15 amino acids. The J segment lost 1 base and the V segment lost 2 bases, leaving 3 bases of the junction unmatched. The germline CDR1 and CDR2 sequences are LGHNA and YSLEER. CDR3 sequence reads: CASSQFAGGTDTQYF. CDR3 bases: TGCGCCAGCAGCCAATTTGCGGGGGGCACAGATACGCAGTATTTT.

V and J are TRBV30 and TRBJ1-6; no definite D call. The CDR3 has 12 residues. The germline gives CDR1 GTSNPN, CDR2 SVGIG (reference sequence). V lost 1 base and J lost 7, with 5 bases in between. The CDR3 here is CAWSGSNSPLHF. The CDR3 DNA reads as TGTGCCTGGAGTGGTTCAAATTCACCCCTCCACTTT.

The count of this clone is one. The chain employs TRBV5-4 and TRBJ1-5; D unclear. The V end lost 2 bases, the J end lost 4 bases, and 10 bases lay between the germline ends. Germline CDR1 and CDR2: SGHNT and YYREEE (reference sequence). The length of the CDR3 is 14 residues. CDR3 in amino acids: CASSFAGVNQPQHF. CDR3 nucleotides: TGTGCCAGCAGCTTTGCTGGGGTGAATCAGCCCCAGCATTTT.

The chain couples TRBV30 to TRBJ1-1; D is unclear. Germline lookup yields CDR1 GTSNPN and CDR2 SVGIG (reference sequence). The CDR3 totals 16 residues. V lost 0 bases, J lost 5 bases, and 19 bases lay in between. The DNA of the CDR3 is TGTGCCTGGAGTGTACTGGGTTATGGAATGGGAACTGAAGCTTTCTTT. Translating gives CAWSVLGYGMGTEAFF.

The chain is built from TRBV14 and TRBJ1-2; D remains unclear. Germline V gene lookup returns CDR1 SGHDN and CDR2 FVKESK. The CDR3 runs 14 residues. Trimming removed 4 bases from V and 6 bases from J, with 15 bases in between. CDR3 DNA: TGTGCCAGCAGCCCAACACCCGGCACCAATGGCTACACCTTC. As protein: CASSPTPGTNGYTF.

V and J are TRBV30 and TRBJ2-5, with 8 bases fitting TRBD1. With 4 bases clipped from V and 3 bases from J, the junction kept 10 bases outside the gene matches. The CDR3 runs 15 residues. The V gene's germline CDR1 is GTSNPN and CDR2 SVGIG (reference sequence). CDR3 nucleotide sequence: TGTGCCTGGATTCACCTCGGACAGGGTAAAGAGACCCAGTACTTC. Translation gives CAWIHLGQGKETQYF.

This sequence joins TRBV29-1 and TRBJ2-3; 8 nucleotides line up with TRBD1. V lost 8 bases to trimming and J lost 1 base; unmatched junction nucleotides: 2. Germline lookup yields CDR1 SQVTM and CDR2 ANQGSEA. The CDR3 is 12 amino acids. CDR3 nucleotides: TGCAGCCTGGGACAGGGCACAGATACGCAGTATTTT. Its translation is CSLGQGTDTQYF.

The chain joins TRBV27 to TRBJ1-2; D call uncertain. The CDR3 sequence is 12 residues long. Trimming removed 4 bases from V and 3 bases from J, with 6 bases in between. Germline-derived CDR1 and CDR2 are MNHEY and SMNVEV (reference sequence). CDR3 sequence reads: CASSSSDYGYTF. CDR3 DNA sequence: TGTGCCAGCAGTTCGTCAGACTATGGCTACACCTTC.

This clone was detected once. The gene calls are TRBV7-2 and TRBJ1-5; TRBD1 matches at 7 bases. The trim removed 5 bases at V and 3 bases at J, leaving 4 bases unmatched. The CDR3 is 14 residues long. Germline values: CDR1 SGHTA, CDR2 FQGNSA. Here the CDR3 DNA reads TGTGCCAGCAGCACGGGACAGTTCAATCAGCCCCAGCATTTT. The encoded protein is CASSTGQFNQPQHF.

In this sample, this clone turned up a few times. V usage is TRBV5-6 and J usage is TRBJ2-1; D unresolved. V dropped 1 base and J dropped 5 bases, with 1 base sitting between them. Germline-derived CDR1 and CDR2 are SGHDT and YYEEEE. The CDR3 sequence is 11 residues long. The CDR3 spells CASSLHNEQFF. CDR3 DNA sequence: TGTGCCAGCAGCTTGCACAATGAGCAGTTCTTC.

The rearrangement uses TRBV5-1 and TRBJ2-3; possibly TRBD1 for D (5 bases). Trimming pared 0 bases from V and 0 bases from J, leaving 11 bases between. Germline V gene lookup returns CDR1 SGHRS and CDR2 YFSETQ. This CDR3 spans 16 amino acids. The CDR3 DNA reads as TGCGCCAGCAGCTTGGCCGGCAGGGTTAGCACAGATACGCAGTATTTT. The encoded protein is CASSLAGRVSTDTQYF.

This clone was seen only a few times. The rearrangement links TRBV5-4 to TRBJ2-1; D may match TRBD1 or TRBD2 (6 bases each). Germline values: CDR1 SGHNT, CDR2 YYREEE (reference sequence). The CDR3 sequence is 16 residues long. Trimming took 0 bases from V and 4 from J, leaving 14 bases between them. The CDR3 reads CASSLGPGAGYNEQFF. Here the CDR3 DNA reads TGTGCCAGCAGCTTGGGACCGGGGGCAGGATACAATGAGCAGTTCTTC.

The chain's CDR3 is CASSQTREQYF. CDR3 in DNA: TGTGCCAGCAGTCAGACCAGGGAGCAGTACTTC. The chain joins TRBV25-1 to TRBJ2-7; D not certain. This CDR3 has 11 residues. Looked up from germline, CDR1 is MGHDK and CDR2 is SYGVNS. Trimming removed 5 bases from V and 7 bases from J, with 9 bases in between.

This clone has ten or more counts. The chain joins TRBV14 to TRBJ2-1; 8 bases are a match to TRBD2. This CDR3 is 15 amino acids long. V lost 1 base, J lost 3 bases, and 2 bases stayed unmatched. Germline loops: CDR1 SGHDN, CDR2 FVKESK. The CDR3, as DNA: TGTGCCAGCAGCCAAGCCCGGGGGGGCTACAATGAGCAGTTCTTC. It yields the protein CASSQARGGYNEQFF.

This sequence joins TRBV14 and TRBJ1-1, with D possibly TRBD1 on 5 matching bases. The CDR3 is 14 amino acids. The germline V gene has CDR1 SGHDN and CDR2 FVKESK. V was pared by 4 bases and J by 4 bases, with 13 bases between. CDR3: CASSRLGVFTEAFF. The CDR3 DNA sequence: TGTGCCAGCAGCCGTCTAGGGGTGTTCACTGAAGCTTTCTTT.

This chain links TRBV7-2 with TRBJ2-6; D uncertain. This CDR3 has 16 residues. Germline CDR1 reads SGHTA; CDR2 reads FQGNSA. V was shortened by 2 bases and J by 4 bases, with 12 bases between the two germline ends. The CDR3 is CASSLIGGSGANVLTF. CDR3 sequence (DNA): TGTGCCAGCAGCTTAATTGGTGGTTCAGGGGCCAACGTCCTGACTTTC.

This clone was recorded a few times. The chain recombines TRBV7-2 with TRBJ1-2; no firm D call. Trimming cost V 6 bases and J 7 bases, with 12 bases left between them. This CDR3 has 12 amino acids. Germline V gives CDR1 SGHTA, CDR2 FQGNSA. CDR3 region: CASSIQGSGYTF. CDR3 in DNA: TGTGCCAGCAGTATCCAAGGCTCTGGCTACACCTTC.

This sequence joins TRBV7-3 and TRBJ2-3; 8 bases map to TRBD2. Germline V gives CDR1 SGHTA, CDR2 FQGTGA. The length of the CDR3 is 15 residues. J lost 2 bases, V lost 4 bases, and 5 bases had no gene match. In nucleotides, the CDR3 is TGTGCCAGCAGCTCGACTAGCGCCACCACAGATACGCAGTATTTT. As protein: CASSSTSATTDTQYF.

This clone was observed a handful of times. This sample includes further DNA sequences coding for the same CDR3. V and J are TRBV9 and TRBJ1-4; D call uncertain. From germline, CDR1 is SGDLS and CDR2 YYNGEE. This CDR3 is 12 amino acids long. V lost 4 bases to trimming and J lost 4 bases, with 5 bases between them. The CDR3 DNA sequence: TGTGCCAGCAGCCGCGGTAATGAAAAACTGTTTTTT. Translation gives CASSRGNEKLFF.

The chain employs TRBV29-1 and TRBJ1-1, with D unclear. Germline V gives CDR1 SQVTM, CDR2 ANQGSEA. V was shortened by 7 bases and J by 0 bases, with 21 bases between the two germline ends. This CDR3 is built from 16 residues. In DNA form, the CDR3 reads TGCAGCGCCAAAAGGTCGGGAGGGCCCCTGAACACTGAAGCTTTCTTT. Translated, it gives CSAKRSGGPLNTEAFF. The entire variable domain, with the rest obtained from reference TRBV29-1 and TRBJ1-1, is as follows: SAVISQKPSRDICQRGTSLTIQCQVDSQVTMMFWYRQQPGQSLTLIATANQGSEATYESGFVIDKFPISRPNLTFSTLTVSNMSPEDSSIYLCSAKRSGGPLNTEAFFGQGTRLTVV.

Written as DNA, the CDR3 is TGCGCCAGCAGCAAAGGGGGCGTGATAGGAGAGACCCAGTACTTC. Its protein is CASSKGGVIGETQYF. V is TRBV5-1 and J is TRBJ2-5; 7 bases are a match to TRBD1. Germline values: CDR1 SGHRS, CDR2 YFSETQ. The CDR3 has 15 amino acids. V lost 4 bases to trimming and J lost 4 bases; unmatched junction nucleotides: 10.

The CDR3 sequence: CAWSVVHPTQYF. The CDR3 DNA is TGTGCCTGGAGTGTTGTCCATCCTACGCAGTATTTT. The rearrangement links TRBV30 to TRBJ2-3; no definite D call. Germline CDR1 GTSNPN, CDR2 SVGIG (reference sequence). The CDR3 consists of 12 residues. V dropped 0 bases and J dropped 8 bases, with 9 bases sitting between them.

The rearrangement joins TRBV2 to TRBJ1-6; TRBD1 might be the D (5 bases). V was trimmed by 6 bases and J by 7 bases, leaving 13 bases between them. This CDR3 region has 14 residues. Germline V gene sequence: CDR1 SNHLY, CDR2 FYNNEI. The CDR3 DNA follows: TGTGCCAGCAGAAATGTCAGGGAGAATTCACCCCTCCACTTT. Its translation: CASRNVRENSPLHF. The entire variable domain, with the rest obtained from reference TRBV2 and TRBJ1-6, is as follows: EPEVTQTPSHQVTQMGQEVILRCVPISNHLYFYWYRQILGQKVEFLVSFYNNEISEKSEIFDDQFSVERPDGSNFTLKIRSTKLEDSAMYFCASRNVRENSPLHFGNGTRLTVT.

The chain couples TRBV30 to TRBJ1-5; possibly TRBD1 for D (5 bases). The CDR3 covers 13 residues. V was clipped by 5 bases and J by 7 bases, with 15 bases between them. The germline V gene has CDR1 GTSNPN and CDR2 SVGIG (reference sequence). The CDR3 DNA is TGTGCCTGGCAAGCAGGGTCGACCCAGCCCCAGCATTTT. This sequence encodes CAWQAGSTQPQHF.

This clone was seen just once. The CDR3: CAISGAIPGQGAYEQYF. As DNA, the CDR3 is TGTGCCATCAGTGGGGCGATACCGGGACAGGGGGCCTACGAGCAGTACTTC. V and J are TRBV10-3 and TRBJ2-7; 11 bases agree with TRBD1. After removal of 4 bases from V and 2 bases from J, the junction contained 10 bases not matched to a gene. The germline CDR1 and CDR2 sequences are ENHRY and SYGVKD. The CDR3 consists of 17 residues.

The chain recombines TRBV7-2 with TRBJ1-2; D is possibly TRBD1 (5 bases). This CDR3 is built from 14 residues. V shed 7 bases and J shed 1 base, with 13 bases lying between them. CDR1 is SGHTA, CDR2 FQGNSA, per germline. The CDR3 reads CASTTVTFNYGYTF. In DNA, the CDR3 is TGTGCCAGCACGACAGTTACTTTTAACTATGGCTACACCTTC.

The chain joins TRBV5-1 to TRBJ1-1; D unresolved. V lost 3 bases to trimming and J lost 0 bases, with 6 bases between them. CDR1 is SGHRS and CDR2 is YFSETQ in the germline V gene. This CDR3 region has 13 residues. The CDR3 DNA is TGCGCCAGCAGCTCTGATATGAACACTGAAGCTTTCTTT. It is translated as CASSSDMNTEAFF. Looking up the rest from reference TRBV5-1 and TRBJ1-1 gives the full variable domain: KAGVTQTPRYLIKTRGQQVTLSCSPISGHRSVSWYQQTPGQGLQFLFEYFSETQRNKGNFPGRFSGRQFSNSRSEMNVSTLELGDSALYLCASSSDMNTEAFFGQGTRLTVV.